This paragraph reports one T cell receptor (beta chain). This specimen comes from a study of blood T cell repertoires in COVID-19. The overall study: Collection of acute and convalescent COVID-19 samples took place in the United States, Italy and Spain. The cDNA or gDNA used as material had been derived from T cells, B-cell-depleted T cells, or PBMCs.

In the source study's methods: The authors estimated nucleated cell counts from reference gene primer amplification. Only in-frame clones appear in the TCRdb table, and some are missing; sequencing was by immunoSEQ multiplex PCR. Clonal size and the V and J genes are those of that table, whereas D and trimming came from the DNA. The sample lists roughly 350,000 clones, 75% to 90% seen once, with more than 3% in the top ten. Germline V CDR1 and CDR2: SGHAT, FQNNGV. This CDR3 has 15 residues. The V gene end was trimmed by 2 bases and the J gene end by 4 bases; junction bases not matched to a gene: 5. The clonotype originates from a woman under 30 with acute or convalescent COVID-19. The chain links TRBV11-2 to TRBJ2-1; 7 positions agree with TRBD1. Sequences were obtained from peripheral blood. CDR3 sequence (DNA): TGTGCCAGCAGCTTATCAGGGACAGATTACAATGAGCAGTTCTTC. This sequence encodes CASSLSGTDYNEQFF.